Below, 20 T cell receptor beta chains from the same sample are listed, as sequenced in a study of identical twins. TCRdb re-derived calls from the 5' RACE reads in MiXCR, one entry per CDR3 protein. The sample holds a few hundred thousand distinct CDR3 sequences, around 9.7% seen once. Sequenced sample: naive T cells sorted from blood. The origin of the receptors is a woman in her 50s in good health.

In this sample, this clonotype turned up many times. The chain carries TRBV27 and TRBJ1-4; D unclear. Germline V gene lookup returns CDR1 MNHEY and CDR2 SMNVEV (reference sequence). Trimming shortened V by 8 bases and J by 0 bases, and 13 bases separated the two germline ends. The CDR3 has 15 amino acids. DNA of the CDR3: TGTGCCAGCGGGCAGGCGTTAACAACTAATGAAAAACTGTTTTTT. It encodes CASGQALTTNEKLFF. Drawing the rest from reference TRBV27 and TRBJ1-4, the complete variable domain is EAQVTQNPRYLITVTGKKLTVTCSQNMNHEYMSWYRQDPGLGLRQIYYSMNVEVTDKGDVPEGYKVSRKEKRNFPLILESPSPNQTSLYFCASGQALTTNEKLFFGSGTQLSVL.

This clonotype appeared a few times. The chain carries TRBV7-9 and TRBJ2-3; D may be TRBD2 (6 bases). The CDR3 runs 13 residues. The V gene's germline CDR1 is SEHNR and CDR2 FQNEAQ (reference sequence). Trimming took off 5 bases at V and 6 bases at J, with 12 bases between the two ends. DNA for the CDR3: TGTGCCAGCAGCAACGGGGGATCGGATACGCAGTATTTT. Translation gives CASSNGGSDTQYF.

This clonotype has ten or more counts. Here the CDR3 DNA reads TGTGCCAGCAGCCGGTATCACTTACGTGTACAAGAGACCCAGTACTTC. It codes for CASSRYHLRVQETQYF. This chain uses TRBV5-6 with TRBJ2-5; no reliable D call. Between the trimmed V and J ends, which lost 4 bases and 2 bases, there was a span of 18 bases. The CDR3 sequence is 16 residues long. The germline gives CDR1 SGHDT, CDR2 YYEEEE.

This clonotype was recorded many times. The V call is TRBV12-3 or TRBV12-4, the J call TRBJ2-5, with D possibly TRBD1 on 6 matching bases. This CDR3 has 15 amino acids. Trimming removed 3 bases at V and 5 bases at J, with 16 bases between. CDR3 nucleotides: TGTGCCAGCAGTTTCTCAATAGGGACATCGGAGACCCAGTACTTC. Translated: CASSFSIGTSETQYF.

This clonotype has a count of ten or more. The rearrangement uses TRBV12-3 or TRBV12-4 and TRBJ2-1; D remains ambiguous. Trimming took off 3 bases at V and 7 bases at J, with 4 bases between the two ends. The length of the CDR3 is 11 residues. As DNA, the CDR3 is TGTGCCAGCAGTTTTCGGAATGAGCAGTTCTTC. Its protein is CASSFRNEQFF.

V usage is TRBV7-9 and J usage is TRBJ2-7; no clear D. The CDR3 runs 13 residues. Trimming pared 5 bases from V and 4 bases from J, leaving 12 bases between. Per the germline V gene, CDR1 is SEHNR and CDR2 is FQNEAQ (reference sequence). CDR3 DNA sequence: TGTGCCAGCAGCCCACCTACTTCTTACGAGCAGTACGTC. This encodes CASSPPTSYEQYV.

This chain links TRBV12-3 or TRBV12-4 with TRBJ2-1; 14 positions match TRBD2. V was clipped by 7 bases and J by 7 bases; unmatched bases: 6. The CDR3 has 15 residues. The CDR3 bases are TGTGCCAGCAAACGACTAGCGGGAGGGAGTAATGAGCAGTTCTTC. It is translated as CASKRLAGGSNEQFF.

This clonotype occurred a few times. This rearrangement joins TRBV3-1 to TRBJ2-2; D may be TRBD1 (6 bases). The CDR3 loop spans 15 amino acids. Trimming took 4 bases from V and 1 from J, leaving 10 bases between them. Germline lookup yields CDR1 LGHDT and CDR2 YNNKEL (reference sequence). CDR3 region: CASSPTTGNTGELFF. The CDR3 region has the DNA TGTGCCAGCAGCCCAACGACAGGGAACACCGGGGAGCTGTTTTTT. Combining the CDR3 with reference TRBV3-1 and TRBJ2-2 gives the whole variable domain DTAVSQTPKYLVTQMGNDKSIKCEQNLGHDTMYWYKQDSKKFLKIMFSYNNKELIINETVPNRFSPKSPDKAHLNLHINSLELGDSAVYFCASSPTTGNTGELFFGEGSRLTVL.

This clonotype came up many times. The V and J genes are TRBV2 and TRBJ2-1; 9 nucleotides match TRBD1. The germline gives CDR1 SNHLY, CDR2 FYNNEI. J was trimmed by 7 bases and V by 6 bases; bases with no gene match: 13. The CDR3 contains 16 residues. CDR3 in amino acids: CASRYTRDRVWNEQFF. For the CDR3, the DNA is TGTGCCAGCAGGTACACCCGGGACAGGGTTTGGAATGAGCAGTTCTTC.

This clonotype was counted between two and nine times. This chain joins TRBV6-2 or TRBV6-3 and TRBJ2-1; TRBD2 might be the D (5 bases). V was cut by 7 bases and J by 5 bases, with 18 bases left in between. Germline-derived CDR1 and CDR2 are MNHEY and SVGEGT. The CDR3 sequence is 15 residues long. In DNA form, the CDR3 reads TGTGCCAGCACCGTTACTAGTTTTGGGGACAATGAGCAGTTCTTC. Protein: CASTVTSFGDNEQFF.

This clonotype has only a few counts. The CDR3 nucleotides are TGTGCCAGCCGGATACAGCCGGAAGCTTTCTTT. This encodes CASRIQPEAFF. The chain carries TRBV2 and TRBJ1-1; D gene unclear. This CDR3 contains 11 residues. CDR1 is SNHLY and CDR2 is FYNNEI in the germline V gene. V gave up 8 bases and J gave up 8 bases, with 12 bases separating them.

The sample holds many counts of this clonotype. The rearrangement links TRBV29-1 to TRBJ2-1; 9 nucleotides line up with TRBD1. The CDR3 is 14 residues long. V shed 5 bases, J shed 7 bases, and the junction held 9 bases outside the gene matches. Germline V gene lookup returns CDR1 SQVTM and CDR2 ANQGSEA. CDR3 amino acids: CSVSRDRALNEQFF. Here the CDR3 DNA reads TGCAGCGTTTCCCGGGACAGGGCGCTAAATGAGCAGTTCTTC.

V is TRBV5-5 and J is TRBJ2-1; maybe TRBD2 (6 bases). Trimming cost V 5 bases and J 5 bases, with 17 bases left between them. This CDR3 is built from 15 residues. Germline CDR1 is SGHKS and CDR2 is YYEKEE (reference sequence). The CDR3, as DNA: TGTGCCAGCAGGACTAGGAGCGGGCTTGACAATGAGCAGTTCTTC. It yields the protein CASRTRSGLDNEQFF.

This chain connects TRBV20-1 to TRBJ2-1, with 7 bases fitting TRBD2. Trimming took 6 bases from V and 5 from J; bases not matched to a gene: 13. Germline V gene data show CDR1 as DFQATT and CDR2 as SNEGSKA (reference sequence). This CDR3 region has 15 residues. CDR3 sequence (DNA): TGCAGTGCCACCCCCTCTAGCGGCTTCGACAATGAGCAGTTCTTC. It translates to CSATPSSGFDNEQFF.

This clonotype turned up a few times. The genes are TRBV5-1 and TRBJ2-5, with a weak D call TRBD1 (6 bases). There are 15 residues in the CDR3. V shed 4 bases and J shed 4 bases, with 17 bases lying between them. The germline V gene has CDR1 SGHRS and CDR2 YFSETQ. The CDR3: CASSRTGLGRETQYF. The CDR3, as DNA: TGCGCCAGCAGCCGCACAGGGTTGGGACGAGAGACCCAGTACTTC.

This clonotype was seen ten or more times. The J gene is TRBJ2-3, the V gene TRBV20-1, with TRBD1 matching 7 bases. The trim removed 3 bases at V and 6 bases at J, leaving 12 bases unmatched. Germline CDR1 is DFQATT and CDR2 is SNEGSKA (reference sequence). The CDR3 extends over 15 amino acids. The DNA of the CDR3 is TGCAGTGCTAGGGATCTCACAGGGGTGATGGATACGCAGTATTTT. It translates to CSARDLTGVMDTQYF.

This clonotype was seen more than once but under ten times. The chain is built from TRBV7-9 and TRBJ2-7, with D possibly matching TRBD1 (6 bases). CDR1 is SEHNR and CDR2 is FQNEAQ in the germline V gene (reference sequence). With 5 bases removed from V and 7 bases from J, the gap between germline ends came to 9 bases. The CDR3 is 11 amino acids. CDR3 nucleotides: TGTGCCAGCAGCCAACAGGGAGAGCAGTACTTC. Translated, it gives CASSQQGEQYF.

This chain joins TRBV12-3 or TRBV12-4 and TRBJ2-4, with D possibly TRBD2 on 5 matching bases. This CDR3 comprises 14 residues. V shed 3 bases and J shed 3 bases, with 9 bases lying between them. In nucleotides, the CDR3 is TGTGCCAGCAGTTTTGACGAGGGCAAAAACATTCAGTACTTC. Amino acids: CASSFDEGKNIQYF.

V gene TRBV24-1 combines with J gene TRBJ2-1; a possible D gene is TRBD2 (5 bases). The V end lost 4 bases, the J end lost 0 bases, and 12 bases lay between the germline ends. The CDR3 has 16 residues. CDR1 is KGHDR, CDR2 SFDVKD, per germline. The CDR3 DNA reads TGTGCCACCAGTGACCAGGACTTATACTCCTACAATGAGCAGTTCTTC. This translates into CATSDQDLYSYNEQFF.

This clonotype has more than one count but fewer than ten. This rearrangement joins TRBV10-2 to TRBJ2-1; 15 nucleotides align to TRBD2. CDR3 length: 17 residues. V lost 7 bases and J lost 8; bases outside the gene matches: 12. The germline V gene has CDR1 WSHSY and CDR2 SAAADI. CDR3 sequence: CASNPGLAGGPVDEQFF. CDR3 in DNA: TGCGCCAGCAATCCTGGACTAGCGGGAGGGCCTGTCGATGAGCAGTTCTTC.